Listed here are 18 T cell receptor beta chains from one sample, sequenced in a study of T cell changes during pregnancy in multiple sclerosis. Sequencing used immunoSEQ multiplex PCR; TCRdb keeps in-frame clones, though not all of them. The sample yields about 39,000 clones, 84% seen once. This specimen was CD4+ T cells from peripheral blood mononuclear cells, taken before pregnancy. Receptors were obtained from a female donor with multiple sclerosis, enrolled in a pregnancy study.

The rearrangement joins TRBV6-1 to TRBJ1-2, with 8 bases lining up with TRBD1. The length of the CDR3 is 14 residues. J gave up 3 bases and V 4 bases, and 4 bases lay outside the gene matches. Looked up from germline, CDR1 is MNHNS and CDR2 is SASEGT. The CDR3 coding sequence is TGTGCCAGCAGTGTCCTACAGGGGGACTATGGCTACACCTTC. Its protein is CASSVLQGDYGYTF.

This clone was counted once. The rearrangement uses TRBV2 and TRBJ2-1, with 7 bases lining up with TRBD1. The CDR3 runs 14 residues. Looked up from germline, CDR1 is SNHLY and CDR2 is FYNNEI. V gave up 7 bases and J gave up 3 bases; unmatched junction bases: 6. The CDR3 DNA sequence: TGTGCCAGCAACACTGGACAGGACTACAATGAGCAGTTCTTC. Translation: CASNTGQDYNEQFF. Using reference TRBV2 and TRBJ2-1 for the parts outside the CDR3, the full variable domain is EPEVTQTPSHQVTQMGQEVILRCVPISNHLYFYWYRQILGQKVEFLVSFYNNEISEKSEIFDDQFSVERPDGSNFTLKIRSTKLEDSAMYFCASNTGQDYNEQFFGPGTRLTVL.

This chain joins TRBV5-8 and TRBJ2-3; 11 nucleotides agree with TRBD2. CDR1 is SGHTS, CDR2 YDEGEE, per germline. The J segment lost 2 bases and the V segment lost 3 bases, leaving 5 bases of the junction unmatched. This CDR3 has 16 amino acids. In nucleotides, the CDR3 is TGTGCCAGCAGCTCGGGGACTAGCGGATTCACAGATACGCAGTATTTT. This codes for CASSSGTSGFTDTQYF.

The rearrangement links TRBV7-9 to TRBJ1-4, with a possible D match to TRBD1 (6 bases). Germline V lookup: CDR1 SEHNR, CDR2 FQNEAQ (reference sequence). The CDR3 extends over 15 amino acids. Trimming left V 1 base short and J 5 bases short, with 11 bases between. The CDR3 bases are TGTGCCAGCAGCTTAGATGGGGGCATCAATGAAAAACTGTTTTTT. It translates to CASSLDGGINEKLFF.

A note on this clone: A junction boundary mismatches the germline segment, possibly from a read error. The gene calls are TRBV2 and TRBJ1-2, with a weak D call TRBD1 (6 bases). CDR1 and CDR2 (germline): SNHLY, FYNNEI. The CDR3 loop spans 13 amino acids. CDR3 residues: CASSEQGTGTTIF. CDR3 sequence (DNA): TGTGCCAGCAGTGAACAGGGAACAGGGACGACGATATTC.

The chain carries TRBV5-6 and TRBJ1-5, with 8 bases fitting TRBD1. Per germline, CDR1 SGHDT and CDR2 YYEEEE. J lost 5 bases, V lost 4 bases, and 5 bases had no gene match. The CDR3 runs to 14 residues. Here the CDR3 reads CASSRQGNYQPQHF. The CDR3 region has the DNA TGTGCCAGCAGCCGACAGGGGAATTATCAGCCCCAGCATTTT.

The genes are TRBV7-8 and TRBJ1-1; D not resolved. V was trimmed by 3 bases and J by 0 bases, leaving 8 bases between them. This CDR3 is 14 amino acids long. In germline, CDR1 is SGHVS, CDR2 FQNEAQ. This CDR3 reads CASSLRILNTEAFF. The CDR3, as DNA: TGTGCCAGCAGCTTGAGAATCTTGAACACTGAAGCTTTCTTT.

V and J are TRBV5-1 and TRBJ1-3; 8 bases are shared with TRBD1. CDR1 and CDR2 from the germline V gene are SGHRS and YFSETQ. V was clipped by 1 base and J by 2 bases; unmatched bases: 2. This CDR3 contains 15 residues. The CDR3 here is CASSLIQGAGNTIYF. The CDR3 region has the DNA TGCGCCAGCAGCTTGATACAGGGGGCTGGAAACACCATATATTTT.

J is TRBJ2-7 and V is TRBV5-1, with TRBD1 as a possible D gene (6 bases). The CDR3 sequence is 15 residues long. CDR1 SGHRS and CDR2 YFSETQ come from the germline V gene. Trimming pared 7 bases from V and 2 bases from J, leaving 19 bases between. The CDR3 reads CASSRDTGRAYEQYF. The CDR3 DNA follows: TGCGCCAGCTCCAGGGACACGGGGAGAGCCTACGAGCAGTACTTC.

The gene calls are TRBV2 and TRBJ2-7, with D possibly matching TRBD2 (6 bases). The CDR3 sequence is 14 residues long. The germline gives CDR1 SNHLY, CDR2 FYNNEI. The ends were cut back, 2 bases at V and 3 bases at J, with 11 bases in the middle. The DNA of the CDR3 is TGTGCCAGCAGTGAAAACGGAGGGGACTACGAGCAGTACTTC. Translated: CASSENGGDYEQYF.

The chain couples TRBV7-6 to TRBJ2-3; perhaps TRBD2 as D (6 bases). Trimming shortened V by 5 bases and J by 7 bases, and 28 bases separated the two germline ends. Germline V gives CDR1 SGHVS, CDR2 FNYEAQ. CDR3 length: 18 residues. This CDR3 is CASSLSSLYGRSRNTQYF. For the CDR3, the DNA is TGTGCCAGCAGCCTGTCATCGCTTTACGGGAGATCAAGGAATACGCAGTATTTT.

This chain links TRBV5-1 with TRBJ2-5; D is undetermined. V was cut by 2 bases and J by 0 bases, with 8 bases left in between. The CDR3 sequence is 14 residues long. Germline V CDR1 and CDR2: SGHRS, YFSETQ. The CDR3 DNA reads TGCGCCAGCAGCTTCCGAACAGACCAAGAGACCCAGTACTTC. Translation: CASSFRTDQETQYF. Filled out from reference TRBV5-1 and TRBJ2-5, the complete variable domain reads KAGVTQTPRYLIKTRGQQVTLSCSPISGHRSVSWYQQTPGQGLQFLFEYFSETQRNKGNFPGRFSGRQFSNSRSEMNVSTLELGDSALYLCASSFRTDQETQYFGPGTRLLVL.

The chain is built from TRBV6-4 and TRBJ2-7; D ambiguous. The CDR3 contains 14 residues. Trimming cost V 4 bases and J 3 bases, with 13 bases left between them. CDR1 MRHNA and CDR2 SNTAGT come from the germline V gene. Here the CDR3 DNA reads TGTGCCAGCAGTGTACCTCAGATCTTCTACGAGCAGTACTTC. Protein sequence: CASSVPQIFYEQYF.

This clone was observed once. The CDR3 bases are TGTGCCTGGAGTCCAGATGGGGGGGTGGGGGTTTACGAGCAGTACTTC. Translating it yields CAWSPDGGVGVYEQYF. The V and J genes are TRBV30 and TRBJ2-7, with 7 bases that match TRBD2. V lost 2 bases, J lost 4 bases, and 14 bases stayed unmatched. There are 16 residues in the CDR3. Germline V gives CDR1 GTSNPN, CDR2 SVGIG (reference sequence).

The chain is built from TRBV19 and TRBJ2-5; 12 bases are shared with TRBD2. V lost 7 bases and J lost 2; bases outside the gene matches: 8. CDR1 LNHDA and CDR2 SQIVND come from the germline V gene (reference sequence). CDR3 size: 16 residues. The DNA of the CDR3 is TGTGCCAGTACCTTGGATGGACTAGCGGGGCAAGAGACCCAGTACTTC. It codes for CASTLDGLAGQETQYF.

The chain employs TRBV27 and TRBJ2-1; 7 nucleotides line up with TRBD1. CDR1 MNHEY and CDR2 SMNVEV come from the germline V gene (reference sequence). The junction had 14 bases not matched to a gene; V was cut back by 5 bases and J by 7 bases. CDR3 length equals 16 residues. CDR3: CASSTRVGGALNEQFF. In nucleotides, the CDR3 is TGTGCCAGCAGTACTAGGGTAGGGGGCGCCTTGAATGAGCAGTTCTTC.

This clone was seen more than once but under ten times. The rearrangement joins TRBV6-1 to TRBJ2-3, with D possibly matching TRBD1 (5 bases). Trimming shortened V by 6 bases and J by 4 bases, and 14 bases separated the two germline ends. Germline V gene data show CDR1 as MNHNS and CDR2 as SASEGT. CDR3 length equals 14 residues. CDR3 in amino acids: CASRYQGLSDTQYF. The CDR3 region has the DNA TGTGCCAGCAGGTACCAGGGTCTCTCAGATACGCAGTATTTT.

J is TRBJ1-2 and V is TRBV7-9; TRBD1 matches 7 bases. This CDR3 contains 16 residues. Germline assignment: CDR1 SEHNR and CDR2 FQNEAQ (reference sequence). Trimming took 5 bases from V and 4 from J; bases not matched to a gene: 13. The chain's CDR3 is CASSLLQGLVSYGYTF. The DNA for the CDR3 is TGTGCCAGCAGCCTCCTACAGGGGCTGGTAAGCTATGGCTACACCTTC.